These T cell receptor beta chains were read from a single sample in a study of OX40 agonist ivuxolimab in advanced cancers. Assay used: immunoSEQ multiplex PCR; TCRdb lists only in-frame clones, some missing. The table records tens of thousands of clones, 75% to 80% of them present only once. The specimen was CD4+ or CD8+ T cells sorted from blood, collected in a trial of the OX40 agonist ivuxolimab. The receptors originated from an adult with an advanced solid tumor such as melanoma, head and neck, liver or kidney cancer. The CDR3 runs from the conserved cysteine through the conserved F or W. The D gene is left open where the match is weak. Not every row has a clone size; where given, it reads once, few, many or a size class.

v_gene	d_gene	abundance	j_gene	CDR3nt	CDR3aa
TRBV4-1	TRBD1	NA	TRBJ1-1	TGCGCCAGCAGCCACCCTAGACAGGGGGCCGGGGTCACTGAAGCTTTCTTT	CASSHPRQGAGVTEAFF
TRBV28	NA	NA	TRBJ2-1	TGTGCCAGCAGCACCGGGGACTATGAGCAGTTCTTC	CASSTGDYEQFF
TRBV6-4	NA	NA	TRBJ2-1	TGTGCCAGCAGTGATCAGTTCGATGAGCAGTTCTTC	CASSDQFDEQFF
TRBV18	NA	once	TRBJ2-5	TGTGCCAGCTCACCAACAGGGAAGGAGACCCAGTACTTC	CASSPTGKETQYF
TRBV30	TRBD1	NA	TRBJ1-6	TGTGCCTGGGATCAGACAGGGGGAAATTCACCCCTCCACTTT	CAWDQTGGNSPLHF
TRBV30	NA	few	TRBJ1-5	TGTGCCTGGAGCGGACAAGGCAATCAGCCCCAGCATTTT	CAWSGQGNQPQHF
TRBV7-9	NA	NA	TRBJ2-1	TGTGCCAGCAGCTTAGGAGGTTCCTACAATGAGCAGTTCTTC	CASSLGGSYNEQFF
TRBV19	TRBD2	once	TRBJ2-1	TGTGCCAGTAGTACCCCAGGCCTAGCGGTATACAATGAGCAGTTCTTC	CASSTPGLAVYNEQFF
TRBV5-8	TRBD2	NA	TRBJ2-1	TGTGCCAGCAGCTTAAGGAGCGGGGGGGCCGGTAATGAGCAGTTCTTC	CASSLRSGGAGNEQFF
TRBV6-5	TRBD1	once	TRBJ1-5	TGTGCCAGCATGAGGGGGCGGGATCAGCCCCAGCATTTT	CASMRGRDQPQHF
TRBV28	TRBD1	NA	TRBJ1-5	TGTGCCAGCAAACAGGGGGCAAGCAATCAGCCCCAGCATTTT	CASKQGASNQPQHF
TRBV7-9	NA	NA	TRBJ1-1	TGTGCCAGCACCTTAGAAGGGGCCGGCACTGAAGCTTTCTTT	CASTLEGAGTEAFF
TRBV14	NA	NA	TRBJ2-1	TGTGCCAGCAGCCAATCTCCCTGGGAGCAGTTCTTC	CASSQSPWEQFF
TRBV5-8	NA	NA	TRBJ1-5	TGTGCCAGCAGTCCCCTTGAGCGGGGTTATCAGCCCCAGCATTTT	CASSPLERGYQPQHF
TRBV2	TRBD1	few	TRBJ1-1	TGTGCCAGCACTGGGACAGGGGGGACTCGGAACACTGAAGCTTTCTTT	CASTGTGGTRNTEAFF
TRBV7-2	NA	NA	TRBJ1-4	TGTGCCAGCAGCACCTACAGGAATGAAAAACTGTTTTTT	CASSTYRNEKLFF
TRBV6-5	NA	NA	TRBJ1-5	TGTGCCAGCGGACCCAATCAGCCCCAGCATTTT	CASGPNQPQHF
TRBV19	NA	NA	TRBJ2-7	TGTGCCAGTAGTATAACGGGCAGGGTCGACGAGCAGTACTTC	CASSITGRVDEQYF
TRBV14	NA	NA	TRBJ2-2	TGTGCCAGCAGCCTTGATCTGACTCTTCTCACCGGGGAGCTGTTTTTT	CASSLDLTLLTGELFF
TRBV28	TRBD1	few	TRBJ1-6	TGTGCCACCTACTCCTTGGGACAGACTTCACCCCTCCACTTT	CATYSLGQTSPLHF
TRBV29-1	TRBD2	NA	TRBJ2-1	TGCAGCGTGGGGCTAGCGGGGGTCAACAATGAGCAGTTCTTC	CSVGLAGVNNEQFF
TRBV5-1	NA	NA	TRBJ1-1	TGCGCCAGCAGCTTGGAAGCGACCAACACTGAAGCTTTCTTT	CASSLEATNTEAFF
TRBV5-1	NA	NA	TRBJ2-1	TGCGCCAGCAGGGCGCGGGGAAGCTCCTACAATGAGCAGTTCTTC	CASRARGSSYNEQFF
TRBV2	TRBD1	NA	TRBJ1-4	TGTGCCAGCGGGCAGGGGGCGCGAACTAATGAAAAACTGTTTTTT	CASGQGARTNEKLFF
TRBV5-8	NA	NA	TRBJ2-5	TGTGCCAGCAGCTTCGCAGCTTACCAAGAGACCCAGTACTTC	CASSFAAYQETQYF
TRBV7-2	NA	NA	TRBJ2-5	TGTGCCAGCAGCTTAAACCCAGGCTTCCAAGAGACCCAGTACTTC	CASSLNPGFQETQYF
TRBV25-1	NA	NA	TRBJ2-7	TGTGCCAGCAGTGGGGGTTCCCGCGAGCAGTACTTC	CASSGGSREQYF
TRBV18	TRBD1	NA	TRBJ1-5	TGTGCCAGCTCTCTGGACAGGGGCAATCAGCCCCAGCATTTT	CASSLDRGNQPQHF
TRBV19	NA	few	TRBJ2-3	TGTGCCAGTAGTTTCTCGCCCGGAAATACGCAGTATTTT	CASSFSPGNTQYF
TRBV11-3	NA	NA	TRBJ2-2	TGTGCCAGCAGCTTAAAGAGTCAGCCGGGCACCGGGGAGCTGTTTTTT	CASSLKSQPGTGELFF
TRBV9	TRBD1	NA	TRBJ1-5	TGTGCCAGCAGCGCCGGGACAGGGCGTAGCAATCAGCCCCAGCATTTT	CASSAGTGRSNQPQHF
TRBV5-6	NA	NA	TRBJ1-1	TGTGCCAGCAGCCAATTGACAGGTTCGCTCGTAGCTTTCTTT	CASSQLTGSLVAFF
TRBV7-9	TRBD1	NA	TRBJ1-2	TGTGCCAGCAGCTTAGGGGACAGCTATGGCTACACCTTC	CASSLGDSYGYTF
TRBV6-5	TRBD1	NA	TRBJ2-2	TGTGCCAGCAGTTACTTCGGACAGGGTAACACCGGGGAGCTGTTTTTT	CASSYFGQGNTGELFF
TRBV10-1	NA	NA	TRBJ2-5	TGCGCCAGCAGTGAGCCCGAAGAGACCCAGTACTTC	CASSEPEETQYF
TRBV7-2	NA	once	TRBJ2-6	TGTGCCAGCAGCTCCAGACAGGCGCCTCTCTCTGGGGCCAACGTCCTGACTTTC	CASSSRQAPLSGANVLTF
TRBV29-1	NA	NA	TRBJ1-4	TGCAGCGTTGTGGAGGGGGTAAATGAAAAACTGTTTTTT	CSVVEGVNEKLFF
TRBV7-8	NA	NA	TRBJ2-1	TGTGCCAGCAGCTTAGCAGGGAGCGCTTACAATGAGCAGTTCTTC	CASSLAGSAYNEQFF
TRBV6-5	TRBD2	medium-sized	TRBJ2-7	TGTGCCAGCAGGTTAGCGGGGGGGCCTTTCGAGCAGTACTTC	CASRLAGGPFEQYF
TRBV5-1	NA	once	TRBJ2-4	TGCGCCAGCAGCTTGGGCGCAGGGGCTGGGGACATTCAGTACTTC	CASSLGAGAGDIQYF
TRBV27	NA	NA	TRBJ2-1	TGTGCCAGCACGGCGGGCCGTGAGCAGTTCTTC	CASTAGREQFF
TRBV7-2	TRBD2	NA	TRBJ2-7	TGTGCCAGCAGTTCCTCGGGACTAGCGGGAGGTTACGAGCAGTACTTC	CASSSSGLAGGYEQYF
TRBV2	NA	once	TRBJ1-3	TGTGCCAGCGCTTCGACGAACTCTGGAAACACCATATATTTT	CASASTNSGNTIYF
TRBV7-2	NA	NA	TRBJ2-1	TGTGCCAGCAGCTTCCGCGGGGGCAACGGTGAGCAGTTCTTC	CASSFRGGNGEQFF
TRBV10-1	TRBD2	NA	TRBJ2-3	TGCGCCAGCAGCGGGGGGACTAGCGGCCAGGGATCGCAGTATTTT	CASSGGTSGQGSQYF
TRBV28	NA	NA	TRBJ1-1	TGTGCCAGCAGTTCAGGAAGGCTGAACACTGAAGCTTTCTTT	CASSSGRLNTEAFF
TRBV5-6	TRBD1	NA	TRBJ2-7	TGTGCCAGCAGCTTGGGACAGGGATTGGGCGAGCAGTACTTC	CASSLGQGLGEQYF
TRBV5-1	NA	NA	TRBJ2-1	TGCGCCAGCAGCTTGGAAAGTTCCTCCTACAATGAGCAGTTCTTC	CASSLESSSYNEQFF
TRBV6-5	NA	once	TRBJ1-2	TGTGCCACCTTGACGGCCGTCTATGGCTACACCTTC	CATLTAVYGYTF
TRBV5-1	TRBD2	NA	TRBJ2-2	TGCGCCAGCAGCTCGGGACTAGTCAACACCGGGGAGCTGTTTTTT	CASSSGLVNTGELFF
TRBV5-1	NA	NA	TRBJ2-1	TGCGCCAGCAGCTTGGACTCAGCTTACAATGAGCAGTTCTTC	CASSLDSAYNEQFF
TRBV18	NA	NA	TRBJ2-3	TGTGCCAGCTCACGCGGATGGCCTGGCCGCACAGATACGCAGTATTTT	CASSRGWPGRTDTQYF
TRBV28	TRBD2	NA	TRBJ2-7	TGTGCCAGCAGTTCCTACGGTAGCGGGAGATCTCACGAGCAGTACTTC	CASSSYGSGRSHEQYF
TRBV29-1	NA	NA	TRBJ1-1	TGCAGCGTTGACCCAGGGAACACTGAAGCTTTCTTT	CSVDPGNTEAFF